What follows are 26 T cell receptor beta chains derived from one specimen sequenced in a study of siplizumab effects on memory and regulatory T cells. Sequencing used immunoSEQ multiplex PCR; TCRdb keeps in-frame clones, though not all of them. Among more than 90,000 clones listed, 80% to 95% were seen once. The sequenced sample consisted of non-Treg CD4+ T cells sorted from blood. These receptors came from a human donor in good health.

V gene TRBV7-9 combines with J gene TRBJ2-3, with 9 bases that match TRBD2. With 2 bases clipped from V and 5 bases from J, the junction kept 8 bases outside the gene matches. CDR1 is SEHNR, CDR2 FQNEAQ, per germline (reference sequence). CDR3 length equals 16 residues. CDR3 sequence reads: CASSLRAGGPGDTQYF. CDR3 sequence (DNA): TGTGCCAGCAGCTTACGGGCGGGAGGGCCTGGAGATACGCAGTATTTT. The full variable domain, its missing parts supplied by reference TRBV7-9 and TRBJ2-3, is DTGVSQNPRHKITKRGQNVTFRCDPISEHNRLYWYRQTLGQGPEFLTYFQNEAQLEKSRLLSDRFSAERPKGSFSTLEIQRTEQGDSAMYLCASSLRAGGPGDTQYFGPGTRLTVL.

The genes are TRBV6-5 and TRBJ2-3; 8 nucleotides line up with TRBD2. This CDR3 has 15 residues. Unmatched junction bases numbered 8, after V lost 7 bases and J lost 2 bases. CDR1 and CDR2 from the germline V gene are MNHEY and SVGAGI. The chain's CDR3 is CASTRGGLPTDTQYF. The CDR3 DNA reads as TGTGCCAGCACCCGCGGGGGGCTCCCCACAGATACGCAGTATTTT.

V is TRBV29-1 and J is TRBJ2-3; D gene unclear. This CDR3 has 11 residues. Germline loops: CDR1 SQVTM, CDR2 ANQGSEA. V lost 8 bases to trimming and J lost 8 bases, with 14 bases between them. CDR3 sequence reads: CSPAVCGTQYF. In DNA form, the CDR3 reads TGCAGCCCGGCGGTTTGTGGTACGCAGTATTTT.

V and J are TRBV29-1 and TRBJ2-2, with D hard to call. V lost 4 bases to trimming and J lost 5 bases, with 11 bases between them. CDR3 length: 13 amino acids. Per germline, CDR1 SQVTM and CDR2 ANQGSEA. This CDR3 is CSVGAGPTGELFF. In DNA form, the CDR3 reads TGCAGCGTTGGGGCCGGCCCAACCGGGGAGCTGTTTTTT.

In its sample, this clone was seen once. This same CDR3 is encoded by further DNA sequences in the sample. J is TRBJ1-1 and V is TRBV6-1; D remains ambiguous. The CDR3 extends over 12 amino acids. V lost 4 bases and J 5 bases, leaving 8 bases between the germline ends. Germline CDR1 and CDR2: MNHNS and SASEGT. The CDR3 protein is CASSVRWTEAFF. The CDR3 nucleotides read TGTGCCAGCAGTGTTCGATGGACTGAAGCTTTCTTT.

The CDR3 spells CASSGSRTQPQHF. The CDR3 nucleotides read TGTGCCAGTAGTGGCTCTCGGACCCAGCCCCAGCATTTT. The chain couples TRBV19 to TRBJ1-5; D not certain. This CDR3 region has 13 residues. Trimming stripped 5 bases from V and 7 bases from J, with 12 bases between. The germline gives CDR1 LNHDA, CDR2 SQIVND (reference sequence).

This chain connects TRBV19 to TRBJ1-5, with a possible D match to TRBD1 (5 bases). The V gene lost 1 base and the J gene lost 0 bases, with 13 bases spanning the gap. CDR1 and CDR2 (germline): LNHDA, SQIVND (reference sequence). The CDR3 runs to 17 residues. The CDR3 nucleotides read TGTGCCAGTAGTATAGGCGCGGGGCCACATAGCAATCAGCCCCAGCATTTT. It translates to CASSIGAGPHSNQPQHF.

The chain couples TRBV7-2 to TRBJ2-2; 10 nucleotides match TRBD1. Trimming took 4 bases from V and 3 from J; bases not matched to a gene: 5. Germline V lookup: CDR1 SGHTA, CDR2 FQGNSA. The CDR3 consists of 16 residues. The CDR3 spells CASSSRQGADTGELFF. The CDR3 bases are TGTGCCAGCAGCTCCCGACAGGGGGCCGACACCGGGGAGCTGTTTTTT.

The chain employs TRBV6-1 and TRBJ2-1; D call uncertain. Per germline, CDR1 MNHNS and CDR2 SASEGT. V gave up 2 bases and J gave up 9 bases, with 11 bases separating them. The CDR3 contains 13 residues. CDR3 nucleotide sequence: TGTGCCAGCAGTGAATCCGCCTATTTTGAGCAGTTCTTC. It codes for CASSESAYFEQFF.

CDR3 amino acids: CASSQGQGNTGELFF. The CDR3 DNA sequence: TGTGCCAGCAGCCAAGGACAGGGGAACACCGGGGAGCTGTTTTTT. The rearrangement links TRBV9 to TRBJ2-2, with 8 bases aligning to TRBD1. V lost 4 bases and J lost 1; bases outside the gene matches: 3. This CDR3 is built from 15 residues. The germline gives CDR1 SGDLS, CDR2 YYNGEE.

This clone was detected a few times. CDR3 DNA sequence: TGTGCCAGCAGCGCCCGACTAGCGGGGATTGCAGATACGCAGTATTTT. This sequence encodes CASSARLAGIADTQYF. This sequence joins TRBV7-3 and TRBJ2-3; TRBD2 agrees at 11 bases. The CDR3 is 16 amino acids. The V gene's germline CDR1 is SGHTA and CDR2 FQGTGA. After removal of 5 bases from V and 4 bases from J, the junction contained 8 bases not matched to a gene.

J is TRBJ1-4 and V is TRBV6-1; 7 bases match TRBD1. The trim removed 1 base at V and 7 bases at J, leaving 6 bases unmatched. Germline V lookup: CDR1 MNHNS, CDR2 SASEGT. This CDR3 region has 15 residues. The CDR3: CASSEGRQGVEKLFF. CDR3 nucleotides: TGTGCCAGCAGTGAAGGGAGGCAGGGGGTTGAAAAACTGTTTTTT.

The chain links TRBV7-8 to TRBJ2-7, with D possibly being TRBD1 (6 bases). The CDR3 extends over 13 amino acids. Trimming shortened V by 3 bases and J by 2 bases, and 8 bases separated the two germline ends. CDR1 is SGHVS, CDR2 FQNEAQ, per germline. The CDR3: CASSLDRTYEQYF. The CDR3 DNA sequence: TGTGCCAGCAGCTTGGACAGAACCTACGAGCAGTACTTC.

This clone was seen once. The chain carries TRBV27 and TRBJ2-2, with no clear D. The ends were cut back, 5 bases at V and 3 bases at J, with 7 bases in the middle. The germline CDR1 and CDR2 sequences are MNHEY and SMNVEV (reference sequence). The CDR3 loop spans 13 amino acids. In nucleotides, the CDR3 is TGTGCCAGCAGTCCTCGACACACCGGGGAGCTGTTTTTT. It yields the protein CASSPRHTGELFF.

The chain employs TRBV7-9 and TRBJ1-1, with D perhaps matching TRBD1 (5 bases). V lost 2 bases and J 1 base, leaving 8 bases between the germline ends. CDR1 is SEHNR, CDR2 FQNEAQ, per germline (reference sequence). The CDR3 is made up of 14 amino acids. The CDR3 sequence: CASSLTDTNTEAFF. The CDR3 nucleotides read TGTGCCAGCAGCTTAACGGACACGAACACTGAAGCTTTCTTT.

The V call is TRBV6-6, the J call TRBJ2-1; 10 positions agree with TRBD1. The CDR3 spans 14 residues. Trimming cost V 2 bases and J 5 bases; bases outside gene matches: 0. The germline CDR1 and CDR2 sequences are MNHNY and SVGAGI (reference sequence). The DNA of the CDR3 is TGTGCCAGCAGTTACGGGACAGGGGACAATGAGCAGTTCTTC. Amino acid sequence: CASSYGTGDNEQFF.

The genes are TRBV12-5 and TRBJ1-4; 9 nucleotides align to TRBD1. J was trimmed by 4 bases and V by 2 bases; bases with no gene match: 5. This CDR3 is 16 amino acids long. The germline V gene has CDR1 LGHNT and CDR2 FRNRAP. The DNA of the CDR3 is TGTGCTAGTGGTTTGACAAGGGGACAGGGTAATGAAAAACTGTTTTTT. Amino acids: CASGLTRGQGNEKLFF.

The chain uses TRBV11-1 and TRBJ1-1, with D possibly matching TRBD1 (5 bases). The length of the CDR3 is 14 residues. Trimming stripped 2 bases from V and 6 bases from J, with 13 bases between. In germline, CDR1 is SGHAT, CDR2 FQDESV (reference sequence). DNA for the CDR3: TGTGCCAGCAGCTTACGGTTGGGGGGTTCTGAAGCTTTCTTT. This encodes CASSLRLGGSEAFF.

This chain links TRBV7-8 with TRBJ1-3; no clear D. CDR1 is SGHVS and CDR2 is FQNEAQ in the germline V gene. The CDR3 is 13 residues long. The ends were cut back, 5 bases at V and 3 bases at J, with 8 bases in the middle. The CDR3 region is CASSPARGNTIYF. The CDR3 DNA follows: TGTGCCAGCAGCCCGGCTCGTGGAAACACCATATATTTT. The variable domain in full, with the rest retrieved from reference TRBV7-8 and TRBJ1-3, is GAGVSQSPRYKVAKRGQDVALRCDPISGHVSLFWYQQALGQGPEFLTYFQNEAQLDKSGLPSDRFFAERPEGSVSTLKIQRTQQEDSAVYLCASSPARGNTIYFGEGSWLTVV.

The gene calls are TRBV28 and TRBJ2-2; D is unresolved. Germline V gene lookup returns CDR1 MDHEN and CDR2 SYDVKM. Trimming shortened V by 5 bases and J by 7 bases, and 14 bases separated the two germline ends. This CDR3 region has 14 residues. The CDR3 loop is CASSQTPVGGELFF. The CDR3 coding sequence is TGTGCCAGCAGTCAGACTCCTGTAGGCGGGGAGCTGTTTTTT.

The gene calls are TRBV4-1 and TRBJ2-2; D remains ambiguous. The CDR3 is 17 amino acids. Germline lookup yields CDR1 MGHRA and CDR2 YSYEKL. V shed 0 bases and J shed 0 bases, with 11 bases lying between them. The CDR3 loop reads CASSQDLRTANTGELFF. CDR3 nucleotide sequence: TGCGCCAGCAGCCAAGATCTCCGGACGGCGAACACCGGGGAGCTGTTTTTT.

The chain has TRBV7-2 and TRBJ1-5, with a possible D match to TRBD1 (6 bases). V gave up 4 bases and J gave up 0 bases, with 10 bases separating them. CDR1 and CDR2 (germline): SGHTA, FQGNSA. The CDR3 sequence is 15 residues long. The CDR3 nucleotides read TGTGCCAGCAGCTACCGGACAGATAGCAATCAGCCCCAGCATTTT. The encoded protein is CASSYRTDSNQPQHF.

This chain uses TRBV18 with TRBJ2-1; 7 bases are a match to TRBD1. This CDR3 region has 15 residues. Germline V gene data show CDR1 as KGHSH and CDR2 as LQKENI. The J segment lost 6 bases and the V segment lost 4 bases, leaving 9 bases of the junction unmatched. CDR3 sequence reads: CASSHDRVKGNEQFF. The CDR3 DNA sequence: TGTGCCAGCTCACACGACAGGGTGAAAGGCAATGAGCAGTTCTTC.

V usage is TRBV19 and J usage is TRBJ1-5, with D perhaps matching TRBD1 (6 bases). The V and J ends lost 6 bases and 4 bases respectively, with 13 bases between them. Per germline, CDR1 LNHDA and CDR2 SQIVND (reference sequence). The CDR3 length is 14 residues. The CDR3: CASRLQGVNQPQHF. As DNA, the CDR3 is TGTGCCAGTAGATTACAGGGTGTGAATCAGCCCCAGCATTTT.

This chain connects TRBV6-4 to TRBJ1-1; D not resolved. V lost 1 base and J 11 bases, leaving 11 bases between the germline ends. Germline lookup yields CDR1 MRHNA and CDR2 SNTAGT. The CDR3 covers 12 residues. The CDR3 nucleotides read TGTGCCAGCAGTGACTTCCAGGCTTCGGCTTTCTTT. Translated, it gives CASSDFQASAFF.

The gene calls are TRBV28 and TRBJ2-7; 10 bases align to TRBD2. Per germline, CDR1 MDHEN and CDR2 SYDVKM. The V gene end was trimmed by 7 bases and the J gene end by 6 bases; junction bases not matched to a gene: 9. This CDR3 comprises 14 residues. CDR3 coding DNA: TGTGCCAGCATACCTAGCGGGAGTTCGGCCGAGCAGTACTTC. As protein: CASIPSGSSAEQYF.